This TCR beta chain comes out of a study of shared clonotypes between healthy human individuals. Study summary: The people who gave samples were a couple of women and three men aged 18 to 49.

Findings and caveats of the study: The four-donor shared clonotypes exceeded non-shared clonotypes in generation probability, with non-shared ones scoring lower.

Generated by immunoSEQ multiplex PCR, the TCRdb table keeps only in-frame clones and is missing some. The repertoire consists of more than 150,000 clones, with over 85% occurring once and the leading ten covering 0.065% to 0.07%. About this clone itself: Its matching antigen is unknown.

The sequence was obtained from a woman aged 25 to 39 in good health. Material for sequencing was naive CD4+ T cells sorted from blood. Sample subset: CD45RA+ positively selected.

This CDR3 reads CASSRGQSSGNTIYF. As DNA, the CDR3 is TGTGCCAGCTCCCGCGGACAGAGCTCTGGAAACACCATATATTTT. The rearrangement joins TRBV18 to TRBJ1-3; D might be TRBD1 (6 bases). Trimming shortened V by 6 bases and J by 0 bases, and 12 bases separated the two germline ends. Germline-derived CDR1 and CDR2 are KGHSH and LQKENI. This CDR3 is built from 15 residues.